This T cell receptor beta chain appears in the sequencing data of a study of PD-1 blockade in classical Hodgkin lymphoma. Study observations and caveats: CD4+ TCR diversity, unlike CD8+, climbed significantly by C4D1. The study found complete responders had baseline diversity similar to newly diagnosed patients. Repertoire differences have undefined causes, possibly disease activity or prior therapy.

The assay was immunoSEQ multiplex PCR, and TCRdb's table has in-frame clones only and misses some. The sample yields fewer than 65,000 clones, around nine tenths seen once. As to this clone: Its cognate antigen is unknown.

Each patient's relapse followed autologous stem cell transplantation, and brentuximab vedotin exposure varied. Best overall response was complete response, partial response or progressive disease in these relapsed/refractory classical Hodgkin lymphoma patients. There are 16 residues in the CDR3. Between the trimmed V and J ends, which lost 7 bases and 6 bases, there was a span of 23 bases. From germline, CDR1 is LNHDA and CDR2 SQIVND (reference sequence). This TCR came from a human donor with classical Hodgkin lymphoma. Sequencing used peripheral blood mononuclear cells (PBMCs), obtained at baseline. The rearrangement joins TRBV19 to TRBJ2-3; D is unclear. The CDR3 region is CASTPNHGSWRDTQYF. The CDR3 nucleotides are TGTGCCAGTACCCCTAATCATGGCTCGTGGCGGGATACGCAGTATTTT.